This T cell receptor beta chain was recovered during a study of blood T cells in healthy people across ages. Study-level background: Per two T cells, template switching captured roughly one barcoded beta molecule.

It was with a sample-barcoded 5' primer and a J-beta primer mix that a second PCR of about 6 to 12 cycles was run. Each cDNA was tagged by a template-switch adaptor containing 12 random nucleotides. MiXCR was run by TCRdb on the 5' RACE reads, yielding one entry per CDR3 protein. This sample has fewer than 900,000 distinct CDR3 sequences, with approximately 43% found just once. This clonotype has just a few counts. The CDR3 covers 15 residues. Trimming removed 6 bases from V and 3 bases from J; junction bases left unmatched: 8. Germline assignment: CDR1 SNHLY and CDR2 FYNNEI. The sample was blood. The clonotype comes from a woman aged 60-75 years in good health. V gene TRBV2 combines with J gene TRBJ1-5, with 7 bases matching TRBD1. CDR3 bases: TGTGCCAGCAGCCTAGAGGGACAGAACAATCAGCCCCAGCATTTT. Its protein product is CASSLEGQNNQPQHF. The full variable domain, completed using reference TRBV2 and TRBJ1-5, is EPEVTQTPSHQVTQMGQEVILRCVPISNHLYFYWYRQILGQKVEFLVSFYNNEISEKSEIFDDQFSVERPDGSNFTLKIRSTKLEDSAMYFCASSLEGQNNQPQHFGDGTRLSIL.